This T cell receptor (beta chain) was captured by sequencing in a study of chemoradiotherapy in HPV16-positive cancers. Study-wide background: Candidate HPV-specific T-cell clones and common TCR motifs came from functional assays in a couple of HPV16-positive patients.

This CDR3 has 11 residues. In germline, CDR1 is WSHSY, CDR2 SAAADI. Findings and caveats of the study: Only two HPV16-positive patients supplied the functional HPV-specificity definition. For HPV16-positive patients, expanding HPV-responsive T cells associated with longer recurrence-free survival.

With respect to this clone: Its antigen is currently unknown.

TCRdb keeps only in-frame clones here, not all; method: immunoSEQ multiplex PCR. The sample includes roughly 74 clones. Over chemoradiotherapy, repertoires were sampled more than once. Sequenced material: tumor tissue, taken from a patient who underwent chemoradiotherapy. The chain uses TRBV10-2 and TRBJ2-5; D not certain. The end of the DNA fits TRBJ2-7 better, so the J call may be wrong. The receptor's source is a human donor with HPV-associated anogenital cancer. The CDR3 reads CASSESGEQYF. The DNA of the CDR3 is TGCGCCAGCAGTGAGTCCGGCGAGCAGTACTTC.